This T cell receptor beta chain was profiled in a study of breast tumors, draining lymph nodes, adjacent tissues. Axillary draining lymph nodes of breast cancer patients supplied the node samples. TCRdb independently ran MiXCR on the multiplex PCR reads; one entry per CDR3 protein. The sample has 120,000 to 150,000 distinct CDR3 sequences, around a third seen once; the top ten hold approximately 2.2%. Germline V gene data show CDR1 as SGHRS and CDR2 as YFSETQ. The ends lost 0 bases at V and 2 bases at J; junction bases unmatched: 8. There are 17 residues in the CDR3. This clonotype was seen ten or more times.

The clonotype originates from a female donor with breast cancer. Some clones in this sample may be carry-over from other donors' samples. The specimen was axillary lymph node tissue. This chain uses TRBV5-1 with TRBJ2-5, with 9 bases identical to TRBD1. The CDR3 sequence: CASSLGVAGTGQETQYF. The CDR3 DNA reads TGCGCCAGCAGCTTGGGTGTGGCGGGGACAGGGCAAGAGACCCAGTACTTC.